The 24 T cell receptor beta chains reported below all come from one sample, sequenced in a study of T cells expressing NK-cell markers. TCRdb reprocessed the 5' RACE reads and keeps a single row for each CDR3 protein, giving no DNA. The sample table sets out some 600,000 distinct CDR3 sequences. The sample was blood T cells: a sorted CD56 or NKG2C T cell subset, CD4+ or CD8+ T cells, or bulk PBMC T cells (not recorded which). These receptors originate from a man between 18 and 29 years old in good health.

This sequence joins TRBV6-5 and TRBJ2-4; lacking DNA, the TRBD1 call made by TCRdb goes unchecked. The CDR3 spans 15 residues. From germline, CDR1 is MNHEY and CDR2 SVGAGI. The CDR3 loop is CASSYSPGDENIQYF.

The chain couples TRBV28 to TRBJ2-1; as DNA is missing, the TRBD2 call by TCRdb cannot be tested. CDR1 MDHEN and CDR2 SYDVKM come from the germline V gene. The length of the CDR3 is 15 residues. The CDR3 loop is CASSLEAGEWGEQFF.

CDR3 residues: CASFSRTVEQFF. V usage is TRBV28 and J usage is TRBJ2-1. The CDR3 length is 12 residues. CDR1 MDHEN and CDR2 SYDVKM come from the germline V gene.

The chain couples TRBV20-1 to TRBJ2-7; TCRdb calls TRBD1, which cannot be checked without DNA. The CDR3 contains 14 residues. Looked up from germline, CDR1 is DFQATT and CDR2 is SNEGSKA (reference sequence). The CDR3 loop is CSARIPRASYEQYF.

The chain has TRBV7-9 and TRBJ2-3; the TCRdb D gene call, TRBD1, has no DNA to confirm it. CDR1 and CDR2 (germline): SEHNR, FQNEAQ (reference sequence). The CDR3 runs 15 residues. CDR3 amino acids: CASSLDPRTSNTQYF. The full variable domain, rest sourced from reference TRBV7-9 and TRBJ2-3, is DTGVSQNPRHKITKRGQNVTFRCDPISEHNRLYWYRQTLGQGPEFLTYFQNEAQLEKSRLLSDRFSAERPKGSFSTLEIQRTEQGDSAMYLCASSLDPRTSNTQYFGPGTRLTVL.

This sequence joins TRBV10-3 and TRBJ2-7; the D call of TRBD1 rests on TCRdb alone, since no DNA is present to check it. The CDR3 totals 11 residues. Germline-derived CDR1 and CDR2 are ENHRY and SYGVKD. This chain's CDR3 is CAMGDSYEQYF.

The CDR3 spells CASGSGEVETQYF. V is TRBV6-1 and J is TRBJ2-5; the D call from TCRdb, TRBD1, cannot be confirmed without DNA. The CDR3 sequence is 13 residues long. The germline V gene encodes CDR1 MNHNS and CDR2 SASEGT.

The chain links TRBV6-5 to TRBJ2-5; TCRdb selects TRBD2, and the lack of DNA leaves this call unchecked. The CDR3 contains 14 residues. Per the germline V gene, CDR1 is MNHEY and CDR2 is SVGAGI. CDR3 sequence: CASSYDSGRANQYF.

The rearrangement links TRBV6-1 to TRBJ2-1; no DNA is available, so the TRBD2 call from TCRdb remains unchecked. Per germline, CDR1 MNHNS and CDR2 SASEGT. The CDR3 is 17 amino acids. This CDR3 reads CASSELAGALLDNEQFF.

The J gene is TRBJ2-7, the V gene TRBV7-9; absent DNA, TCRdb's TRBD1 call cannot be checked. The germline gives CDR1 SEHNR, CDR2 FQNEAQ (reference sequence). This CDR3 is 15 amino acids long. CDR3 amino acids: CASSARPQGSYEQYF.

This chain connects TRBV27 to TRBJ2-3; TCRdb proposes TRBD2, but this gene call is untestable without DNA. CDR3 length: 18 residues. Germline loops: CDR1 MNHEY, CDR2 SMNVEV (reference sequence). The CDR3 sequence: CASSTGLAGGLSTDTQYF.

The V call is TRBV11-2, the J call TRBJ2-2. Looked up from germline, CDR1 is SGHAT and CDR2 is FQNNGV. The CDR3 has 14 residues. This chain's CDR3 is CASSLLANTGELFF.

The J gene is TRBJ1-4, the V gene TRBV27. Germline CDR1 is MNHEY and CDR2 is SMNVEV (reference sequence). The CDR3 sequence is 12 residues long. The chain's CDR3 is CASGFGPEKLFF.

The chain links TRBV29-1 to TRBJ2-1; without DNA, the TCRdb call of TRBD2 cannot be checked. CDR3 length: 14 amino acids. Per germline, CDR1 SQVTM and CDR2 ANQGSEA. This CDR3 reads CSVELAGVENEQFF.

The rearrangement uses TRBV6-2 or TRBV6-3 and TRBJ1-4; TCRdb names TRBD1, which stays unverified in the absence of DNA. This CDR3 is built from 15 residues. Germline loops: CDR1 MNHEY, CDR2 SVGEGT. The CDR3 region is CASCAAAHAGEKLFF.

The chain uses TRBV7-8 and TRBJ2-3; TCRdb designates TRBD1, a call that cannot be tested without DNA. The length of the CDR3 is 17 residues. The V gene's germline CDR1 is SGHVS and CDR2 FQNEAQ. CDR3 in amino acids: CASSLEDRGLSFSPQYF.

The chain carries TRBV29-1 and TRBJ2-5; no DNA is available, so the TRBD1 call from TCRdb remains unchecked. Germline V gene data show CDR1 as SQVTM and CDR2 as ANQGSEA. This CDR3 region has 15 residues. CDR3 protein: CSVEGGAGLHKTQYF.

This chain uses TRBV11-2 with TRBJ2-1; TCRdb gives TRBD1 as the D gene, but with no DNA this cannot be confirmed. CDR1 is SGHAT and CDR2 is FQNNGV in the germline V gene. CDR3 length equals 14 residues. The CDR3 loop reads CASTEGQTYNEQFF.

The chain recombines TRBV4-1 with TRBJ2-1. This CDR3 spans 16 amino acids. Per the germline V gene, CDR1 is MGHRA and CDR2 is YSYEKL. CDR3 sequence: CASSQDVGSVGNEQFF.

The rearrangement links TRBV15 to TRBJ2-5; TCRdb outputs TRBD1, but without DNA this stays unchecked. The CDR3 extends over 15 amino acids. In germline, CDR1 is LNHNV, CDR2 YYDKDF (reference sequence). CDR3 loop: CATSRRGTVQETQYF.

This sequence joins TRBV18 and TRBJ2-4; TCRdb reports TRBD2, a call that lacks DNA to check it against. Germline loops: CDR1 KGHSH, CDR2 LQKENI. This CDR3 region has 17 residues. Here the CDR3 reads CASSPLLAGGSKNIQYF.

This sequence joins TRBV20-1 and TRBJ2-3; TCRdb returns TRBD1, unconfirmable since there is no DNA. This CDR3 spans 11 amino acids. Looked up from germline, CDR1 is DFQATT and CDR2 is SNEGSKA (reference sequence). Here the CDR3 reads CSATSGTGKYF.

The chain recombines TRBV6-5 with TRBJ2-5; TCRdb outputs TRBD2, but without DNA this stays unchecked. The CDR3 runs 14 residues. Germline assignment: CDR1 MNHEY and CDR2 SVGAGI. This CDR3 is CASSSRLVIETQYF.

V gene TRBV29-1 combines with J gene TRBJ2-7; no DNA is available, so the TRBD1 call from TCRdb remains unchecked. Germline CDR1 and CDR2: SQVTM and ANQGSEA. This CDR3 has 11 amino acids. This chain's CDR3 is CSALTGWEQYF.